This T cell receptor (beta chain) was sequenced during a study of human T cells and chemical hapten exposure. Study-level background: Doses of diphenylcyclopropenone went to the patients' scalps weekly throughout the approximately 25-week study. Study-level results: Large CDR3 similarity clusters arose significantly more often from expanded TCRs than from controls.

TCRdb called the RACE reads again in MiXCR, with one record for every CDR3 protein. Of 90,000 to 110,000 distinct CDR3 sequences listed, approximately 36% are singletons. Germline loops: CDR1 SGHTA, CDR2 FQGTGA. The CDR3 runs 15 residues. The V segment lost 5 bases and the J segment 6 bases; nucleotides outside the gene matches: 8. Time point given: patch test 3, about 24 weeks after DPC sensitization. Treatment meaning: therapeutic diphenylcyclopropenone sensitization with weekly scalp DPC. This clonotype showed up many times. Antigen specificity is unknown. The receptor comes from a man between 35 and 55 years old with alopecia areata. Some clones in this sample may be carry-over from other donors' samples. The input for sequencing was whole blood, taken in connection with sensitization to the hapten diphenylcyclopropenone (DPC). This rearrangement joins TRBV7-3 to TRBJ2-1; 9 nucleotides line up with TRBD2. The CDR3 reads CASSPMGLAGNEQFF. The CDR3 DNA sequence: TGTGCCAGCAGCCCAATGGGACTAGCAGGCAATGAGCAGTTCTTC.